The table lists the clone carrying this T cell receptor (beta chain) with a few counts. Antigen specificity is unknown. This sample stems from a study of T-cell memory formation after mild COVID-19. Study-wide findings and caveats: Those CD4+ clones that contracted were mainly in CM and EM (CD8+ ones in EMRA). Balance between CD4 and CD8 was seen in clones contracting day 15 to 85, and a CD4+ lean was seen in later expanders. Memory from before infection featured some responding clones, which suggests cross-reactive memory joined.

Germline-derived CDR1 and CDR2 are LNHNV and YYDKDF (reference sequence). V was pared by 3 bases and J by 2 bases, with 13 bases between. The CDR3 is 15 residues long. 5'RACE with constant-segment primers built TCRalpha and TCRbeta cDNA libraries with UMIs. TCRdb analysed the 5' RACE reads with MiXCR anew, one entry per CDR3 protein. The repertoire holds 110,000 or so distinct CDR3 sequences, with over 20% as singletons. Sequences were obtained from PBMCs or a T cell subset sorted from them (not recorded which). This sequence joins TRBV15 and TRBJ2-5; maybe TRBD2 (5 bases). This TCR was recovered from a man aged 18 to 35 who had mild COVID-19 (a few samples of this study predate the infection). Cell type and time point are not known. The CDR3 loop is CATSRGRLLQETQYF. The CDR3 DNA follows: TGTGCCACCAGCAGGGGCCGACTATTACAAGAGACCCAGTACTTC.